These T cell receptor beta chains were read from a single sample in a study of graft-versus-host responses after intestinal transplantation. Their antigens remain unidentified. Data came from immunoSEQ multiplex PCR; TCRdb stores just in-frame clones and leaves some out. The data show 100,000 or so clones, 90% to 95% seen once. This specimen was unstimulated CD4+ T cells sorted from spleen or lymph node cells, taken before transplant. All receptors come from a human donor who was the organ donor for an intestinal transplant. CDR3s include the opening cysteine and the closing phenylalanine or tryptophan. Fields, in order: J gene, clone size, V gene, D gene, CDR3 DNA, CDR3 protein. D genes are given only for firm matches. Expanded clones are given a class, and other clones once, few, many or no size at all.

>TRBJ1-2|.|TRBV19|TRBD1
TGTGCCAGTAGTATCAGGGGGAAGCTTGGATATGGCTACACCTTC
CASSIRGKLGYGYTF
>TRBJ1-1|.|TRBV16|.
TGTGCCAGCAGCCACGCTGCCCGGGGCACTGAAGCTTTCTTT
CASSHAARGTEAFF
>TRBJ1-2|.|TRBV4-1|.
TGCGCCAGCAGCCAAGATAGGTTTGCAGGGGCGTACTATGGCTACACCTTC
CASSQDRFAGAYYGYTF
>TRBJ1-3|.|TRBV9|.
TGTGCCAGCAGCGTAGGACAGGGAAACACCATATATTTT
CASSVGQGNTIYF
>TRBJ2-7|.|TRBV6-1|.
TGTGCCAGCATCCCTAGCGTTTACGAGCAGTACTTC
CASIPSVYEQYF
>TRBJ2-5|.|TRBV27|.
TGTGCCAGCAGTTTATGGCGGGGACTCCAAGAGACCCAGTACTTC
CASSLWRGLQETQYF
>TRBJ2-3|once|TRBV9|.
TGTGCCAGCAGTTGGCGGAGCACAGATACGCAGTATTTT
CASSWRSTDTQYF
>TRBJ1-2|.|TRBV19|.
TGTGCCAGTAGTATACTGGGCCCAGGGGATGGCTACACCTTC
CASSILGPGDGYTF
>TRBJ2-7|.|TRBV7-9|TRBD1
TGTGCCAGCAGCCGGGGACAGGGGGTTAACTACGAGCAGTACTTC
CASSRGQGVNYEQYF
>TRBJ1-1|.|TRBV5-4|.
TGTGCCAGCAGCTTGTCTTTCACTGAAGCTTTCTTT
CASSLSFTEAFF
>TRBJ1-5|once|TRBV30|.
TGTGCCTGGAGGGCCGGGGGGGCCGGTCAGCCCCAGCATTTT
CAWRAGGAGQPQHF
>TRBJ1-6|.|TRBV7-2|TRBD1
TGTGCCAGCAGCCTCCACCGACAGGGCAATAATTCACCCCTCCACTTT
CASSLHRQGNNSPLHF
>TRBJ1-3|.|TRBV28|.
TGTGCCAGCAGTTTGGGAGGATTTGGAAACACCATATATTTT
CASSLGGFGNTIYF
>TRBJ2-7|.|TRBV5-1|TRBD2
TGCGCCAGCAGCTTGGAGGCACTAGCGTACGAGCAGTACTTC
CASSLEALAYEQYF
>TRBJ2-7|.|TRBV4-2|TRBD2
TGTGCCAGCAGCCGAGCCGGGACTAGCGAACTTTACGAGCAGTACTTC
CASSRAGTSELYEQYF
>TRBJ2-3|.|TRBV2|TRBD1
TGTGCCAGCATCAGGACAGGGGGCCATTACACTAGCACAGATACGCAGTATTTT
CASIRTGGHYTSTDTQYF
>TRBJ2-7|.|TRBV6-5|TRBD2
TGTGCCAGCGAGCGGGGGGGTTCCGACGAGCAGTACTTC
CASERGGSDEQYF
>TRBJ1-2|.|TRBV6-5|.
TGTGCCAGCAGTTACGGCGGGGCAACAGGCTACACCTTC
CASSYGGATGYTF
>TRBJ1-2|few|TRBV19|.
TGTGCCAGTATTTCCCAGGATCACTATGGCTACACCTTC
CASISQDHYGYTF
>TRBJ2-7|.|TRBV18|TRBD1
TGTGCCAGTTCGAACCCAGGGGGCGCAGGGTTCTACGAGCAGTACTTC
CASSNPGGAGFYEQYF
>TRBJ2-1|.|TRBV6-6|.
TGTGCCAGCCTATTTAGTACCCTCGCGGGAGAGCAGTTCTTC
CASLFSTLAGEQFF
>TRBJ1-3|.|TRBV7-9|.
TGTGCCAGCAGCTTGGGACTACAGGGACGGTTTAAAAACACCATATATTTT
CASSLGLQGRFKNTIYF
>TRBJ2-3|.|TRBV4-2|TRBD2
TGTGCCAGCAGCTCCCGGGAGGGGGTGAGCACAGATACGCAGTATTTT
CASSSREGVSTDTQYF
>TRBJ1-3|.|TRBV7-6|.
TGTGCCAGCAGCCAAGAAGCTACCGGGTTCCTCTCTGGAAACACCATATATTTT
CASSQEATGFLSGNTIYF
>TRBJ1-6|.|TRBV2|.
TGTGCCAGCAGTGGAGGGAGCTCCTATAATTCACCCCTCCACTTT
CASSGGSSYNSPLHF
>TRBJ2-7|few|TRBV19|TRBD1
TGTGCCAGTAGTAAGGACAGGGGCTACGAGCAGTACTTC
CASSKDRGYEQYF
>TRBJ2-7|.|TRBV7-8|TRBD2
TGTGCCAGCAGCTTAACCTTTTCTAGCGGGGGGGCCCCGTCCTACGAGCAGTACTTC
CASSLTFSSGGAPSYEQYF
>TRBJ2-2|.|TRBV7-3|TRBD1
TGTGCCAGCAGTTCGACAGGGCCCGGGGAGCTGTTTTTT
CASSSTGPGELFF
>TRBJ1-6|.|TRBV30|TRBD1
TGTGCCTGGAGTCCGGGACAGGGACTCTCACCCCTCCACTTT
CAWSPGQGLSPLHF
>TRBJ1-2|few|TRBV6-6|TRBD1
TGTGCCAGCAGTGGACAGGGGCGGAACTATGGCTACACCTTC
CASSGQGRNYGYTF
>TRBJ2-2|.|TRBV5-4|TRBD1
TGTGCCAGCAGCCCGAGGACAGGGAAGACCGGGGAGCTGTTTTTT
CASSPRTGKTGELFF
>TRBJ2-7|.|TRBV5-1|TRBD1
TGCGCCAGCAGCTCCCTCAGGACAGGTTCCTACGAGCAGTACTTC
CASSSLRTGSYEQYF
>TRBJ2-1|.|TRBV6-1|.
TGTGCCAGCAGTGAAAGCACCGAGCAGTTCTTC
CASSESTEQFF
>TRBJ2-1|once|TRBV4-3|TRBD2
TGCGCCAGCAGCCCTCTAGCGGGGGGCTCCTACAATGAGCAGTTCTTC
CASSPLAGGSYNEQFF
>TRBJ2-5|.|TRBV5-1|TRBD2
TGCGCCAGCAGCCCTGGCGTATCTAGCGGGAGACCTTCGCGAAAAGAGACCCAGTACTTC
CASSPGVSSGRPSRKETQYF
>TRBJ2-7|.|TRBV19|.
TGTGCCAGTAGCCCTCTGATGGGCCTTCGTTACGAGCAGTACTTC
CASSPLMGLRYEQYF
>TRBJ2-7|.|TRBV11-2|.
TGTGCCAGCACACATCTAGCCCGGGTTCCCTACGAGCAGTACTTC
CASTHLARVPYEQYF
>TRBJ1-1|.|TRBV5-1|.
TGCGCCAGCAGCTTGGAAGGCAGGGGCTATGAAGCTTTCTTT
CASSLEGRGYEAFF
>TRBJ1-6|.|TRBV7-9|TRBD1
TGTGCCAGCAGCCTGGGACAGGGTGGAAGACCCCTCCACTTT
CASSLGQGGRPLHF
>TRBJ2-7|.|TRBV4-2|TRBD2
TGTGCCAGCAGCCCATCTGCGGGGGTTTCCTACGAGCAGTACTTC
CASSPSAGVSYEQYF
>TRBJ1-6|few|TRBV6-1|.
TGTGCCAGCACCCACTCGTCACCCCTCCACTTT
CASTHSSPLHF
>TRBJ1-5|few|TRBV19|.
TGTGCCAGTAGTACGGGTTTCAGTCAGCCCCAGCATTTT
CASSTGFSQPQHF
>TRBJ1-6|.|TRBV5-1|TRBD1
TGCGCCAGCAGCCCAACGACAGGGAATAATTCACCCCTCCACTTT
CASSPTTGNNSPLHF
>TRBJ2-1|once|TRBV28|TRBD2
TGTGCCAGCAGTTTTAGGGTGGCGGGGGGGTATGCGCAGTTCTTC
CASSFRVAGGYAQFF